This TCR beta chain was sequenced for a study of CD8+CD57+ T cells in acquired aplastic anemia. About the study: Yields of DNA that came from sorted CD4+ and CD8+ cells averaged around 3 ug.

Germline V CDR1 and CDR2: MNHEY, SVGEGT. V lost 6 bases, J lost 7 bases, and 16 bases lay in between. The CDR3 covers 13 residues. Genomic DNA served as template for TCR beta VDJ and CDR3 profiling. TCRdb passed the reads through MiXCR, listing each CDR3 protein once. This sample has some 160,000 distinct CDR3 sequences; around half occur once, and the top ten carry 3.2%. Sequencing involved patients with CD8+CD57+ cell expansion previously shown by flow cytometry. The sample holds many counts of this clonotype. The gene calls are TRBV6-2 or TRBV6-3 and TRBJ2-7; D remains ambiguous. The receptor comes from a human donor with aplastic anemia. Input material: sorted CD4+, CD8+, or CD8+CD57+ T cells (not recorded which) from PBMCs. CDR3 DNA: TGTGCCAGCAGAACACAGAAGGCCGGGGAGCAGTACGTC. This sequence encodes CASRTQKAGEQYV.